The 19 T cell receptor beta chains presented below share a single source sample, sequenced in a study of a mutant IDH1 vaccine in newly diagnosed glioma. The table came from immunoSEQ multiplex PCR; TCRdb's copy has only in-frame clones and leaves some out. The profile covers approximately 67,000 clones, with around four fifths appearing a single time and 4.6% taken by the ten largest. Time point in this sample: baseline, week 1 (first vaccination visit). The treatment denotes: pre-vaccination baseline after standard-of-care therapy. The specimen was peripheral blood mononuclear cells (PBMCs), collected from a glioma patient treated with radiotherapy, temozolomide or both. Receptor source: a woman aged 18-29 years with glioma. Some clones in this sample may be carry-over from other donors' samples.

CDR3 residues: CASSTRDKAYEQYF. CDR3 DNA: TGTGCCAGCAGCACCCGGGACAAAGCCTACGAGCAGTACTTC. The genes are TRBV13 and TRBJ2-7; weak D call: TRBD1 (6 bases). The CDR3 runs to 14 residues. Per germline, CDR1 PRHDT and CDR2 FYEKMQ (reference sequence). V lost 5 bases and J 2 bases, leaving 13 bases between the germline ends. Full variable domain (remainder filled in from reference TRBV13 and TRBJ2-7): AAGVIQSPRHLIKEKRETATLKCYPIPRHDTVYWYQQGPGQDPQFLISFYEKMQSDKGSIPDRFSAQQFSDYHSELNMSSLELGDSALYFCASSTRDKAYEQYFGPGTRLTVT.

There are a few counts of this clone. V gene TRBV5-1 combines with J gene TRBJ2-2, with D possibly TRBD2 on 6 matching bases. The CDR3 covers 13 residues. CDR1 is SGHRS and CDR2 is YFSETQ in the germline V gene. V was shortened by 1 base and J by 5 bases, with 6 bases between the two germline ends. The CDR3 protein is CASSLSGTGELFF. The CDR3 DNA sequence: TGCGCCAGCAGCTTGAGCGGGACCGGGGAGCTGTTTTTT.

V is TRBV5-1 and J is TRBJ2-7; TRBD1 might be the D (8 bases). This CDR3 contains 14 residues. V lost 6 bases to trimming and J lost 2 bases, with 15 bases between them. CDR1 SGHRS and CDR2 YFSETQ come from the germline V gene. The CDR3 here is CASNRGDRPYEQYF. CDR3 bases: TGCGCCAGCAATCGGGGGGACAGGCCCTACGAGCAGTACTTC.

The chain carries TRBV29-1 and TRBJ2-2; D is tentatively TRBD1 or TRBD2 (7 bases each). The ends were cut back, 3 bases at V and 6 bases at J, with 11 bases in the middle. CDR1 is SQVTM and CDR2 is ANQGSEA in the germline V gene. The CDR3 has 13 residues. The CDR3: CSVDPGGAGELFF. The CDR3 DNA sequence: TGCAGCGTTGATCCAGGGGGGGCCGGGGAGCTGTTTTTT.

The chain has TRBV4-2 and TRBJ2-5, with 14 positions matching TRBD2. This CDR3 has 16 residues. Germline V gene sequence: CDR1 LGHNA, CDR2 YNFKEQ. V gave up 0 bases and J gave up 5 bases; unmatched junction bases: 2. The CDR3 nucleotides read TGTGCCAGCAGCCAAGACGGGACTAGCGGGAGTGAGACCCAGTACTTC. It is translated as CASSQDGTSGSETQYF.

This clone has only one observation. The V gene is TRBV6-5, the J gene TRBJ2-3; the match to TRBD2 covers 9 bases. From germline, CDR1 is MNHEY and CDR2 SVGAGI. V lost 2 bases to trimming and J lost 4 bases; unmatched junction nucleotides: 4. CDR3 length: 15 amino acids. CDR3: CASSYGGRGADTQYF. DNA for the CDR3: TGTGCCAGCAGTTACGGCGGGAGGGGGGCAGATACGCAGTATTTT.

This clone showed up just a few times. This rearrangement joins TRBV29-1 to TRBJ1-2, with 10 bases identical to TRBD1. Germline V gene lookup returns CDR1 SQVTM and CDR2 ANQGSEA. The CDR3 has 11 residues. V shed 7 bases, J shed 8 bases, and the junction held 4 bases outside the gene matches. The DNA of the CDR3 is TGCAGCGCTGGGACAGGGGACGGCTACACCTTC. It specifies CSAGTGDGYTF.

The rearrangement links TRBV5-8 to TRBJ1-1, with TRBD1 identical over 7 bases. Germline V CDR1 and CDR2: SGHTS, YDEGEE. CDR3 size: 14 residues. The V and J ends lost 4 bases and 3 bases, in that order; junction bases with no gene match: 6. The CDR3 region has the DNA TGTGCCAGCAGCCCAGACAGGGTATACACTGAAGCTTTCTTT. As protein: CASSPDRVYTEAFF.

CDR3 coding DNA: TGCGCCAGCAGCCCTACGGACAGGGACAGGGAGACCCAGTACTTC. This translates into CASSPTDRDRETQYF. The rearrangement links TRBV4-1 to TRBJ2-5; TRBD1 agrees at 8 bases. CDR1 is MGHRA and CDR2 is YSYEKL in the germline V gene. With 4 bases clipped from V and 5 bases from J, the junction kept 9 bases outside the gene matches. This CDR3 spans 15 amino acids.

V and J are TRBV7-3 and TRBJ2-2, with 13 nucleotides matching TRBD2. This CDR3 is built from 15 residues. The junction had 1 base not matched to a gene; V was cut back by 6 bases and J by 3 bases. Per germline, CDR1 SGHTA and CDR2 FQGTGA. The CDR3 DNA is TGTGCCAGCAGGGGGACTAGCGGGGACACCGGGGAGCTGTTTTTT. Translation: CASRGTSGDTGELFF.

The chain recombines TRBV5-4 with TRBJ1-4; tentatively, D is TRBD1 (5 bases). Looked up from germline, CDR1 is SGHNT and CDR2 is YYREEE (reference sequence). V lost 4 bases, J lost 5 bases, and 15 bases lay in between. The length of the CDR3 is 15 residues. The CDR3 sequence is CASSAGGRLNEKLFF. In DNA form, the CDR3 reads TGTGCCAGCAGCGCCGGGGGACGGCTGAATGAAAAACTGTTTTTT.

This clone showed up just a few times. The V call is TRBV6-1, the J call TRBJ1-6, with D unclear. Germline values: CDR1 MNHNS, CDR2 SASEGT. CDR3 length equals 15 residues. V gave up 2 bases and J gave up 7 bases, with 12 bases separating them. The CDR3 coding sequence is TGTGCCAGCAGTGAATACGAAGGAGGGAATTCACCCCTCCACTTT. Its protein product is CASSEYEGGNSPLHF.

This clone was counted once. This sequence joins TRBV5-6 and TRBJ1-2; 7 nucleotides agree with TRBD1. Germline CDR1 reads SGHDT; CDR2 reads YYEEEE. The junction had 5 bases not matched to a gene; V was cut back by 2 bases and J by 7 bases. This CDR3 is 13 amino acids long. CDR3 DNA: TGTGCCAGCAGCTTAGGGGGCATCTCTGGCTACACCTTC. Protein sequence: CASSLGGISGYTF.

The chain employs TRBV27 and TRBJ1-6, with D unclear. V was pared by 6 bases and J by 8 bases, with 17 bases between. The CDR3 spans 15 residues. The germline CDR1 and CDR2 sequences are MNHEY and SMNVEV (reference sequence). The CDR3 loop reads CASSEASGLYSPLHF. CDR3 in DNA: TGTGCCAGCAGCGAAGCCTCGGGTCTATATTCACCCCTCCACTTT.

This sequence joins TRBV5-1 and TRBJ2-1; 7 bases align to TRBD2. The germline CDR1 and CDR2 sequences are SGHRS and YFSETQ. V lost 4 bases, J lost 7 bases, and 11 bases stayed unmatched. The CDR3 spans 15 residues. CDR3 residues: CASSGGLFNENEQFF. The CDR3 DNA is TGCGCCAGCAGCGGGGGACTATTTAATGAAAATGAGCAGTTCTTC.

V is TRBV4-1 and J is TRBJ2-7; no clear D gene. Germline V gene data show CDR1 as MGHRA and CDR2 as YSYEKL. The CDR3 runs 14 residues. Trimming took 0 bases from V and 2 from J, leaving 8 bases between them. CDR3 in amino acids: CASSQDTGAYEQYF. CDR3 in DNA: TGCGCCAGCAGCCAAGATACCGGAGCCTACGAGCAGTACTTC.

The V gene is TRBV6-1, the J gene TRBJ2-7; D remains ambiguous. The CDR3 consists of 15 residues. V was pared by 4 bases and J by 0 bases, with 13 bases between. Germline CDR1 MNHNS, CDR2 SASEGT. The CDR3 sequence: CASSVASESSYEQYF. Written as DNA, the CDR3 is TGTGCCAGCAGTGTCGCCAGCGAGAGCTCCTACGAGCAGTACTTC.

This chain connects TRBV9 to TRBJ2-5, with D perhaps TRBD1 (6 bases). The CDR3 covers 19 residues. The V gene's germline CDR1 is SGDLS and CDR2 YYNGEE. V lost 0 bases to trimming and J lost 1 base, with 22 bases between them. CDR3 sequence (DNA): TGTGCCAGCAGCGTAGAGGGTATGGGGGCAGGGGCCCTCCAAGAGACCCAGTACTTC. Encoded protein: CASSVEGMGAGALQETQYF.

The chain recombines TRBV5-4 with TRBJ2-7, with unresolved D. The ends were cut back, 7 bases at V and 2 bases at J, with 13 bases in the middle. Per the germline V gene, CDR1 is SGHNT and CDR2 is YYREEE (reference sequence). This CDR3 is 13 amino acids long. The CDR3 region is CASRPAEAYEQYF. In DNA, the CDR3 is TGTGCCAGCCGACCAGCAGAAGCCTACGAGCAGTACTTC.